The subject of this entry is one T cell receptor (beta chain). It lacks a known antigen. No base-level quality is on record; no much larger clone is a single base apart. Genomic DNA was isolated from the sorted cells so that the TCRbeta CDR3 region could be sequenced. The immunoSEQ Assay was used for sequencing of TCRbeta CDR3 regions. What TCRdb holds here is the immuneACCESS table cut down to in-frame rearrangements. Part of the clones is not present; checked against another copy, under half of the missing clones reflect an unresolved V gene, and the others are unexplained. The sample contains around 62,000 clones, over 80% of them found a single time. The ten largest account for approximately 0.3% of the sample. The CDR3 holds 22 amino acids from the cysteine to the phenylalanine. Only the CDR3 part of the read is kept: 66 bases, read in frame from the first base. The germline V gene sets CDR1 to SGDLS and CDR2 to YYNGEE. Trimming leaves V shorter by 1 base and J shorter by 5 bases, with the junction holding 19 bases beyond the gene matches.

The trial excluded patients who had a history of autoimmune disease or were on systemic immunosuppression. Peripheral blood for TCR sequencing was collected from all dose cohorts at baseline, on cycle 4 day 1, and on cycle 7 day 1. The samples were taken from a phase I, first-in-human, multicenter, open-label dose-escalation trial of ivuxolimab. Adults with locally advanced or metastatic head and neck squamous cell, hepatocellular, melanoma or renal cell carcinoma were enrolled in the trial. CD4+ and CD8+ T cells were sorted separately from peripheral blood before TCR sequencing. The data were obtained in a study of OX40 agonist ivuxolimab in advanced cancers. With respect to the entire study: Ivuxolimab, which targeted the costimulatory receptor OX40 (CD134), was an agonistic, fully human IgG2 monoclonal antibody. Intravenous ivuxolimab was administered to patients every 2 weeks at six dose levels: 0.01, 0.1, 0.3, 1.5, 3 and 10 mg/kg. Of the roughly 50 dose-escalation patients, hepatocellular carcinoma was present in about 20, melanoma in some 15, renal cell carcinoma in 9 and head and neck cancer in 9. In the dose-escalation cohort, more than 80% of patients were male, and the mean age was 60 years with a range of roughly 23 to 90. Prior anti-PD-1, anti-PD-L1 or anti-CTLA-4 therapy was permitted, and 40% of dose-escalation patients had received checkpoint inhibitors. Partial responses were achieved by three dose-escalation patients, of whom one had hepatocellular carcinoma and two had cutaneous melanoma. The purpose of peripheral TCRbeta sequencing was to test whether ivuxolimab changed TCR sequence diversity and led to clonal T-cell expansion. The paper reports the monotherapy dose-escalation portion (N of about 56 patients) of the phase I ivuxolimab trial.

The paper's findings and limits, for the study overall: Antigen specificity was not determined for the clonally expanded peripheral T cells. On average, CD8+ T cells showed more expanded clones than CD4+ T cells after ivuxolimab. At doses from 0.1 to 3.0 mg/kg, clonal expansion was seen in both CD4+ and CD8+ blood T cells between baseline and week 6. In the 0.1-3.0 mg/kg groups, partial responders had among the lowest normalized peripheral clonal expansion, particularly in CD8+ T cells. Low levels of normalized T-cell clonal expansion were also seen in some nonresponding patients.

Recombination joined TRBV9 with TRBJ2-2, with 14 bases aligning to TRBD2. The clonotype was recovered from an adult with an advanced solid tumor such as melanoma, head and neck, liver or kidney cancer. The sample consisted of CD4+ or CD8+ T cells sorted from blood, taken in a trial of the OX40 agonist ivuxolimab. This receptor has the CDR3 CASSVPSSGTSGRTPTTGELFF. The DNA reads TGTGCCAGCAGCGTACCCTCCTCCGGGACTAGCGGGAGAACTCCGACAACCGGGGAGCTGTTTTTT.